One TCR beta chain is described in this entry. These data belong to a study of T cell changes during pregnancy in multiple sclerosis. The data were produced by immunoSEQ multiplex PCR, yet TCRdb's version contains in-frame clones alone and is incomplete. The sample holds approximately 40,000 clones, nearly 90% seen once. Germline CDR1 reads SGDLS; CDR2 reads YYNGEE. Trimming shortened V by 0 bases and J by 2 bases, and 14 bases separated the two germline ends. The length of the CDR3 is 16 residues. The TCR sequence derives from a female donor with multiple sclerosis, enrolled in a pregnancy study. The chain combines TRBV9 with TRBJ1-1; D might be TRBD1 (6 bases). Specimen: CD4+ T cells from peripheral blood mononuclear cells, collected in the first trimester of pregnancy. CDR3 sequence (DNA): TGTGCCAGCAGCGTAGGCGTTGGGGGCGAAAACACTGAAGCTTTCTTT. This codes for CASSVGVGGENTEAFF. The whole variable domain, filled in from reference TRBV9 and TRBJ1-1, reads DSGVTQTPKHLITATGQRVTLRCSPRSGDLSVYWYQQSLDQGLQFLIQYYNGEERAKGNILERFSAQQFPDLHSELNLSSLELGDSALYFCASSVGVGGENTEAFFGQGTRLTVV.